A selection of T cell receptor beta chains follows, all from one sample in a study of cytomegalovirus exposure and HLA in healthy donors. Clones were sequenced by immunoSEQ multiplex PCR, and TCRdb holds only the in-frame ones, with some missing. The table has under 200,000 clones, 70% to 80% seen once. The source material was PBMCs. The receptors were sampled from a woman in her thirties in good health and CMV-seropositive. Each CDR3 is given without its conserved first and last residue.

v_gene: TRBV27
len: 14
j_gene: TRBJ1-1
CDR3aa: ASSLLGRVSNTEAF

v_gene: TRBV5-1
len: 13
j_gene: TRBJ1-1
CDR3aa: ASSLEAGYGSEAF

v_gene: TRBV28
len: 11
j_gene: TRBJ2-7
CDR3aa: ASRDRGTYEQY

v_gene: TRBV7-3
len: 13
j_gene: TRBJ2-3
CDR3aa: ASSRSGGPADTQY

v_gene: TRBV29-1
len: 10
j_gene: TRBJ1-2
CDR3aa: SVETGNYGYT

v_gene: TRBV11-2
len: 12
j_gene: TRBJ1-5
CDR3aa: ASSPQGGNQPQH

v_gene: TRBV6-6
len: 11
j_gene: TRBJ1-5
CDR3aa: ASSLRGNQPQH

v_gene: TRBV5-1
len: 11
j_gene: TRBJ1-1
CDR3aa: ASSPTGNTEAF

v_gene: TRBV5-1
len: 14
j_gene: TRBJ2-4
CDR3aa: ASSLAGGLAKNIQY

v_gene: TRBV2
len: 12
j_gene: TRBJ2-6
CDR3aa: ATLDYSGANVLT

v_gene: TRBV7-2
len: 12
j_gene: TRBJ2-1
CDR3aa: ASSAILATNEQF

v_gene: TRBV5-5
len: 13
j_gene: TRBJ2-5
CDR3aa: ASSSSGAYQETQY

v_gene: TRBV7-2
len: 12
j_gene: TRBJ2-1
CDR3aa: ASSPQSGSYEQF

v_gene: TRBV19
len: 13
j_gene: TRBJ2-1
CDR3aa: ASTQGINSYNEQF

v_gene: TRBV28
len: 12
j_gene: TRBJ2-5
CDR3aa: ASNPEARQETQY

v_gene: TRBV7-8
len: 13
j_gene: TRBJ2-5
CDR3aa: ASSFTTGGYETQY

v_gene: TRBV9
len: 15
j_gene: TRBJ2-7
CDR3aa: ASSVDTSGGVLNEQY

v_gene: TRBV6-6
len: 11
j_gene: TRBJ2-7
CDR3aa: ASSLDRAREQY

v_gene: TRBV6-5
len: 10
j_gene: TRBJ1-2
CDR3aa: ASSEGGYGYT

v_gene: TRBV15
len: 12
j_gene: TRBJ2-2
CDR3aa: ATSRDRGSGELF

v_gene: TRBV7-9
len: 13
j_gene: TRBJ2-1
CDR3aa: ASSLARGSDNEQF

v_gene: TRBV7-8
len: 13
j_gene: TRBJ2-7
CDR3aa: ASSIRTSGTYEQY

v_gene: TRBV7-6
len: 18
j_gene: TRBJ1-5
CDR3aa: ASSLIPPKSTGVLNQPQH

v_gene: TRBV28
len: 15
j_gene: TRBJ2-1
CDR3aa: ASSDPDRPTSYNEQF